This passage covers 30 T cell receptor beta chains from one sample sequenced in a study of blood T cell repertoires in acute mononucleosis. Study results and limitations: GLC-BM-specific selection apparently combined TCR alpha and beta motifs.

Using immunoSEQ multiplex PCR, the repertoire was profiled, and TCRdb retains in-frame clones only, with some absent. The table records around 2,200 clones, about 65% of them present only once. Stated time point: acute infectious mononucleosis, at clinical presentation within 2 weeks of symptom onset (visit 1). Sequencing was performed on EBV GLC epitope tetramer+ CD8+ T cells sorted from PBMCs, taken during acute infectious mononucleosis. Subset here: CD8 T cells binding tetramer with EBV BMLF1 280-288 peptide (GLC-BM). These receptors originate from a woman younger than 30 with infectious mononucleosis caused by EBV.

The sample holds one count of this clone. The germline gene is not matched at one end of the junction; a read error may be the cause. The chain carries TRBV29-1 and TRBJ1-4; D is undetermined. CDR3 size: 14 residues. CDR1 is SQVTM and CDR2 is ANQGSEA in the germline V gene. The CDR3 nucleotides are TGCTGCGTTGGGTCACTGGGAACTAATGAAAAACTGTTTTTT. Amino acids: CCVGSLGTNEKLFF.

Worth noting for this clone: It is unclear where the CDR3 begins or ends on the DNA, so no DNA is shown, and the CDR3 is as TCRdb lists it. The chain combines TRBV29-1 with TRBJ1-4. The CDR3 totals 14 residues, both ends included. Germline CDR1 reads SQVTM; CDR2 reads ANQGSEA. The CDR3 protein is CSVGSAELMKNCFF.

A note on this clone: A far larger clone is just one base off, so this is likely a read error. The V gene is TRBV23-1, the J gene TRBJ2-7, with 10 nucleotides matching TRBD2. TRBV23-1 is designated an ORF whose function remains uncertain. The V and J ends lost 6 bases and 6 bases, in that order; junction bases with no gene match: 14. The CDR3 consists of 16 residues. CDR3 in amino acids: CASSQDGAGGLGEQYF. The CDR3 coding sequence is TGCGCCAGCAGCCAAGATGGAGCGGGGGGGCTCGGCGAGCAGTACTTC.

The chain carries TRBV11-2 and TRBJ2-7; D possibly corresponds to TRBD1 (6 bases). Germline CDR1 SGHAT, CDR2 FQNNGV. This CDR3 spans 13 amino acids. Trimming took off 6 bases at V and 6 bases at J, with 15 bases between the two ends. The DNA for the CDR3 is TGTGCCAGCAGTTACGCCGGGACAACCGAGCAGTACTTC. This sequence encodes CASSYAGTTEQYF.

The genes are TRBV11-2 and TRBJ2-5, with 10 bases matching TRBD2. Losses at the gene ends were 1 base for V and 5 bases for J; bases not matched to a gene: 10. The CDR3 has 17 amino acids. The V gene's germline CDR1 is SGHAT and CDR2 FQNNGV. In DNA, the CDR3 is TGTGCCAGCAGCTTAGCTTGGGTAGCGGGGGGAGGGGAGACCCAGTACTTC. It yields the protein CASSLAWVAGGGETQYF.

The chain links TRBV11-2 to TRBJ2-7; 7 bases map to TRBD2. With V trimmed by 1 base and J by 5 bases, 11 bases remained unmatched. Germline loops: CDR1 SGHAT, CDR2 FQNNGV. The CDR3 contains 16 residues. CDR3 protein: CASSLAWVCGGNEQYF. The CDR3 region has the DNA TGTGCCAGCAGCTTAGCTTGGGTATGCGGGGGAAACGAGCAGTACTTC.

The chain joins TRBV29-1 to TRBJ2-5; TRBD1 matches at 7 bases. After removal of 0 bases from V and 9 bases from J, the junction contained 10 bases not matched to a gene. CDR1 is SQVTM and CDR2 is ANQGSEA in the germline V gene. The CDR3 extends over 14 amino acids. CDR3: CSVEEDRVRGAQYF. The CDR3 nucleotides are TGCAGCGTTGAAGAAGACAGGGTGAGGGGTGCCCAGTACTTC.

This clone was detected many times. The chain is built from TRBV11-2 and TRBJ2-5, with 10 nucleotides matching TRBD2. Germline CDR1 and CDR2: SGHAT and FQNNGV. V was clipped by 1 base and J by 8 bases; unmatched bases: 7. This CDR3 has 15 amino acids. Here the CDR3 DNA reads TGTGCCAGCAGCTTAGCTTGGGTAGCGGGGGGTACCCAGTACTTC. Translating it yields CASSLAWVAGGTQYF.

On this clone itself: Within the sample, other DNA sequences also encode this same CDR3. The gene calls are TRBV2 and TRBJ2-2; D is ambiguous. V lost 6 bases to trimming and J lost 6 bases, with 14 bases between them. There are 14 residues in the CDR3. Germline V lookup: CDR1 SNHLY, CDR2 FYNNEI. CDR3 in amino acids: CASSSGVAPGELFF. CDR3 sequence (DNA): TGTGCCAGCAGCTCTGGAGTAGCTCCCGGGGAGCTGTTTTTT.

The V call is TRBV29-1, the J call TRBJ1-4, with D uncertain. The CDR3 runs to 13 residues. V gave up 4 bases and J gave up 3 bases, with 9 bases separating them. Germline V lookup: CDR1 SQVTM, CDR2 ANQGSEA. CDR3 residues: CSVGSGANEKLFF. CDR3 sequence (DNA): TGCAGCGTTGGGTCCGGGGCTAATGAAAAACTGTTTTTT.

In this sample, this clone turned up once. A read error is likely here: a far larger clone is one base away. Other DNA sequences in the sample encode the same CDR3. J is TRBJ2-7 and V is TRBV7-3; D is perhaps TRBD1 or TRBD2 (5 bases each). The germline V and J ends were trimmed by 6 bases and 6 bases, with 18 bases remaining between them. The CDR3 spans 14 residues. Germline loops: CDR1 SGHTA, CDR2 FQGTGA. CDR3 bases: TGTGCCAGCAGTTACGCCGGGACGGCGACCGAGCAGTACTTC. Encoded protein: CASSYAGTATEQYF.

Notes on this clone: A far more abundant clone sits one base away, making this likely a read error. This chain links TRBV13 with TRBJ1-4, with D tentatively TRBD1 (5 bases). Germline V gene sequence: CDR1 PRHDT, CDR2 FYEKMQ (reference sequence). The CDR3 is 14 amino acids. V lost 11 bases, J lost 0 bases, and 13 bases lay in between. CDR3 amino acids: CAVGTESTNEKLFF. The CDR3 DNA follows: TGTGCCGTCGGGACGGAGTCAACTAATGAAAAACTGTTTTTT.

Details on this clone: A read error is the likely source, as a far larger clone sits one nucleotide away. The sample holds other DNA sequences that translate to the same CDR3. J is TRBJ2-3 and V is TRBV14; a possible D gene is TRBD2 (6 bases). The V and J ends lost 0 bases and 2 bases respectively, with 15 bases between them. There are 17 residues in the CDR3. CDR1 is SGHDN, CDR2 FVKESK, per germline. CDR3 sequence: CASSQDALGLATDTQYF. For the CDR3, the DNA is TGTGCCAGCAGCCAAGATGCCCTGGGACTGGCCACAGATACGCAGTATTTT.

There are many counts of this clone. This chain connects TRBV25-1 to TRBJ2-1, with no clear D. The germline CDR1 and CDR2 sequences are MGHDK and SYGVNS. This CDR3 comprises 12 residues. Trimming took off 4 bases at V and 8 bases at J, with 9 bases between the two ends. This CDR3 is CASSGSLDEQFF. The CDR3 DNA follows: TGTGCCAGCAGTGGCAGCCTCGATGAGCAGTTCTTC.

This clone was found once. The chain recombines TRBV21-1 with TRBJ2-1; the D call of TRBD2 is as the table states it, not checked on the DNA. TRBV21-1 constitutes a pseudogene. This CDR3 spans 15 amino acids. In DNA form, the CDR3 reads TGTGCCAAGCAAAGGGCCAGCGGGGGGCCAAGGGAGCAGTTCTTC. It translates to CAKQRASGGPREQFF.

This clone was picked up many times. A far larger clone is just one base off, so this is likely a read error. The rearrangement links TRBV29-1 to TRBJ1-2; D perhaps matches TRBD1 (5 bases). Germline V gene data show CDR1 as SQVTM and CDR2 as ANQGSEA. The CDR3 has 12 residues. V was cut by 7 bases and J by 4 bases, with 13 bases left in between. The CDR3 nucleotides read TGCAGCGGGGGGGGGAGCTTCTATGGCTACACCTTC. Residues: CSGGGSFYGYTF.

Notes on this clone: A single base is all that separates this from a far larger clone, so a read error is likely. The CDR3 DNA sequence: TGCATCGTTGGGAGTTTTCCAACTAATGAAAAACTGTTTTTT. This sequence encodes CIVGSFPTNEKLFF. The V gene is TRBV29-1, the J gene TRBJ1-4; D is ambiguous. Germline V gene sequence: CDR1 SQVTM, CDR2 ANQGSEA. The CDR3 loop spans 14 amino acids.

The rearrangement links TRBV7-3 to TRBJ2-1; 7 positions agree with TRBD2. CDR1 is SGHTA, CDR2 FQGTGA, per germline. J lost 4 bases, V lost 5 bases, and 5 bases had no gene match. CDR3 length: 14 amino acids. The CDR3 is CASSIGTTYNEQFF. CDR3 bases: TGTGCCAGCAGCATCGGGACTACTTACAATGAGCAGTTCTTC.

In its sample, this clone was seen a few times. The V gene is TRBV7-8, the J gene TRBJ2-7, with 8 positions matching TRBD1. The trim removed 4 bases at V and 5 bases at J, leaving 19 bases unmatched. The CDR3 contains 18 residues. Germline values: CDR1 SGHVS, CDR2 FQNEAQ. CDR3: CASSSPRGRGTGRNEQYF. CDR3 in DNA: TGTGCCAGCAGCTCCCCGAGGGGGCGCGGGACAGGTAGGAACGAGCAGTACTTC. Variable domain in full (rest from reference TRBV7-8 and TRBJ2-7): GAGVSQSPRYKVAKRGQDVALRCDPISGHVSLFWYQQALGQGPEFLTYFQNEAQLDKSGLPSDRFFAERPEGSVSTLKIQRTQQEDSAVYLCASSSPRGRGTGRNEQYFGPGTRLTVT.

The chain has TRBV25-1 and TRBJ2-3; 7 nucleotides line up with TRBD2. The CDR3 contains 14 residues. V shed 6 bases, J shed 4 bases, and the junction held 7 bases outside the gene matches. Germline CDR1 reads MGHDK; CDR2 reads SYGVNS. The CDR3 is CASSGLEFPDTQYF. In DNA form, the CDR3 reads TGTGCCAGCAGCGGACTAGAGTTCCCAGATACGCAGTATTTT.

This chain links TRBV7-4 with TRBJ2-3; 7 bases fit TRBD2. CDR1 and CDR2 (germline): SGHVT, SQSDAQ. CDR3 length: 14 residues. Trimming cost V 5 bases and J 4 bases; bases outside gene matches: 6. For the CDR3, the DNA is TGTGCCAGCAGCGGACTAGAGTTCCCAGATACGCAGTATTTT. Translation gives CASSGLEFPDTQYF.

This clone has more than one count but fewer than ten. Other nucleotide sequences in the sample specify the same CDR3. The rearrangement links TRBV9 to TRBJ2-1; D is undetermined. Germline-derived CDR1 and CDR2 are SGDLS and YYNGEE. Trimming stripped 7 bases from V and 7 bases from J, with 9 bases between. This CDR3 is 11 amino acids long. This CDR3 is CASVVGNEQFF. In DNA, the CDR3 is TGTGCCAGCGTAGTCGGGAATGAGCAGTTCTTC.

On this clone itself: A far larger clone is just one base off, so this is likely a read error. The chain joins TRBV4-1 to TRBJ1-6, with 8 bases that match TRBD1. The ends lost 3 bases at V and 14 bases at J; junction bases unmatched: 15. Germline CDR1 MGHRA, CDR2 YSYEKL. This CDR3 contains 16 residues. In DNA, the CDR3 is TGCGCCAGCAGCCAGACGACAGGGGTGGTCCAATTCACCCTCCACTTT. Protein: CASSQTTGVVQFTLHF.

The rearrangement links TRBV7-6 to TRBJ2-5, with unresolved D. The DNA end lines up better with TRBJ2-7; the J call may be wrong. Germline V CDR1 and CDR2: SGHVS, FNYEAQ. The CDR3 is made up of 14 amino acids. This CDR3 is CASADGAKIYEQYF. CDR3 in DNA: TGTGCCAGCGCGGACGGTGCTAAGATCTACGAGCAGTACTTC.

This chain links TRBV28 with TRBJ2-7, with D unresolved. V lost 6 bases and J 3 bases, leaving 3 bases between the germline ends. Looked up from germline, CDR1 is MDHEN and CDR2 is SYDVKM. This CDR3 spans 10 amino acids. CDR3 protein: CASRLYEQYF. CDR3 in DNA: TGTGCCAGCAGGCTCTACGAGCAGTACTTC.

This clone was found a few times. The rearrangement joins TRBV9 to TRBJ2-5; 12 nucleotides agree with TRBD2. With V trimmed by 10 bases and J by 5 bases, 18 bases remained unmatched. CDR1 is SGDLS, CDR2 YYNGEE, per germline. The CDR3 consists of 17 residues. The CDR3 bases are TGTGCCCGCCGCGTAGGCCAACTAGCGGGGGGAGGGGAGACCCAGTACTTC. Protein sequence: CARRVGQLAGGGETQYF.

The gene calls are TRBV6-8 and TRBJ1-5, with 7 bases matching TRBD1. V was pared by 6 bases and J by 3 bases, with 8 bases of the junction left unmatched. Germline V gives CDR1 MNHGY, CDR2 SAAAGT. The CDR3 runs to 15 residues. The DNA of the CDR3 is TGTGCCAGCAGCTCTGGGACAGACCTCAATCAGCCCCAGCATTTT. Translation gives CASSSGTDLNQPQHF.

Remarks on this clone: The germline gene is not matched at one end of the junction; a read error may be the cause. The chain recombines TRBV23-1 with TRBJ2-7; D is perhaps TRBD1 or TRBD2 (5 bases each). TRBV23-1 is treated as an ORF (open reading frame) with a function not yet certain. The CDR3 runs to 14 residues. The CDR3: CASSYAGTATEQYF. The CDR3 DNA sequence: TGTGCCAGCAGTTACGCCGGGACGGCAACCGAGCAGTACTTC.

This clone was counted a single time. Its ends do not fully match the called genes, so a read error is possible. The chain joins TRBV10-3 to TRBJ2-1; D is possibly TRBD2 (6 bases). The CDR3 consists of 13 residues. Germline V gene data show CDR1 as ENHRY and CDR2 as SYGVKD. CDR3 in amino acids: CASSWSSEGEQFF. In nucleotides, the CDR3 is TGTGCCAGCAGTTGGTCCTCGGAGGGGGAGCAGTTCTTC.

In its sample, this clone is medium-sized. The V call is TRBV14, the J call TRBJ2-7; the match to TRBD2 covers 8 bases. This CDR3 contains 15 residues. Per germline, CDR1 SGHDN and CDR2 FVKESK. The V and J ends lost 4 bases and 4 bases, in that order; junction bases with no gene match: 9. In DNA, the CDR3 is TGTGCCAGCAGCCCGACCAGCGGGAGTGTTTACGAGCAGTACTTC. Translated, it gives CASSPTSGSVYEQYF.